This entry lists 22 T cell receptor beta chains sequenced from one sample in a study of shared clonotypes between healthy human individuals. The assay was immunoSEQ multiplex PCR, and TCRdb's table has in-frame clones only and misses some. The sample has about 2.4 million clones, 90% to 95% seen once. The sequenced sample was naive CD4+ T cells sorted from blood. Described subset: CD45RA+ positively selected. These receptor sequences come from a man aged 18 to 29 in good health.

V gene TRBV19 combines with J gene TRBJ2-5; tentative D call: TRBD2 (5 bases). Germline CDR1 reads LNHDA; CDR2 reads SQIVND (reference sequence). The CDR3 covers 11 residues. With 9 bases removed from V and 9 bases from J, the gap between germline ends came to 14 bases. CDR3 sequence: CASGKEVAQYF. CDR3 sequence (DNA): TGTGCCAGCGGGAAGGAAGTCGCCCAGTACTTC. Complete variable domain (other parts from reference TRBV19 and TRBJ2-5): DGGITQSPKYLFRKEGQNVTLSCEQNLNHDAMYWYRQDPGQGLRLIYYSQIVNDFQKGDIAEGYSVSREKKESFPLTVTSAQKNPTAFYLCASGKEVAQYFGPGTRLLVL.

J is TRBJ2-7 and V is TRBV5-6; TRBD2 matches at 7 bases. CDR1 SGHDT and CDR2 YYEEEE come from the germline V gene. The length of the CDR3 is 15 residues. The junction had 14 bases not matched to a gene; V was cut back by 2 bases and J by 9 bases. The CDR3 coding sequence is TGTGCCAGCAGCTTATCTAGCGGTTCCGGGAAGGCGCAGTACTTC. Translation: CASSLSSGSGKAQYF.

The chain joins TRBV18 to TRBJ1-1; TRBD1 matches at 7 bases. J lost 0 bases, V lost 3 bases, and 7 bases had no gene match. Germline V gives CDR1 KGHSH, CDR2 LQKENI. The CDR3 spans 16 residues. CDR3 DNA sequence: TGTGCCAGCTCACCGTCGACAGGGACTATGAACACTGAAGCTTTCTTT. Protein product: CASSPSTGTMNTEAFF.

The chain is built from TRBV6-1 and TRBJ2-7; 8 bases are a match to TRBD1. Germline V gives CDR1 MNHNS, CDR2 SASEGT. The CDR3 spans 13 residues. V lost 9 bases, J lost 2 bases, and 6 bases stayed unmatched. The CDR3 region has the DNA TGTGCCAGTTGCAAGGGACAGGCCTACGAGCAGTACTTC. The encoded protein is CASCKGQAYEQYF.

CDR3 nucleotide sequence: TGTGCCAGCAACCCATCGGGCACTGAAGCTTTCTTT. It yields the protein CASNPSGTEAFF. This chain joins TRBV7-9 and TRBJ1-1; D is unclear. Germline lookup yields CDR1 SEHNR and CDR2 FQNEAQ (reference sequence). V lost 7 bases to trimming and J lost 4 bases, with 10 bases between them. This CDR3 comprises 12 residues.

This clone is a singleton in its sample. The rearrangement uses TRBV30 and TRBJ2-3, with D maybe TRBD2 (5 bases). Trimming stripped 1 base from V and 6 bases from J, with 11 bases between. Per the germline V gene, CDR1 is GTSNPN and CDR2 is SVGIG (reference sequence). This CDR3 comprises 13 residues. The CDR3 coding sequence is TGTGCCTGGAGTGGGCTAGCAAGCGATACGCAGTATTTT. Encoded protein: CAWSGLASDTQYF.

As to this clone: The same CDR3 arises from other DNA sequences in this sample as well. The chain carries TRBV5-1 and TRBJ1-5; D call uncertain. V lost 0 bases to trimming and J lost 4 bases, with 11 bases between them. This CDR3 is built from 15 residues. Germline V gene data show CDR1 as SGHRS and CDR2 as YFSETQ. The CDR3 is CASSLAGVGNQPQHF. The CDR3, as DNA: TGCGCCAGCAGCTTGGCAGGTGTGGGAAATCAGCCCCAGCATTTT.

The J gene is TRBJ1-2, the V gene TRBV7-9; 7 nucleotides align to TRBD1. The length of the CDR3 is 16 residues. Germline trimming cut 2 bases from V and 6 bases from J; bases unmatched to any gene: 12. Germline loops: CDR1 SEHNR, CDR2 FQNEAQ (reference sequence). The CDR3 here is CASSLSWGQRLNGYTF. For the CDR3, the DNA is TGTGCCAGCAGCTTAAGTTGGGGACAGAGATTGAATGGCTACACCTTC.

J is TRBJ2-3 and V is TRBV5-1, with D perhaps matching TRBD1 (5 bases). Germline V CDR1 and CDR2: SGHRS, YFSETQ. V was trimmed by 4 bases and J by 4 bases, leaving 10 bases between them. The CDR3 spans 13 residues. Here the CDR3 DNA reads TGCGCCAGCAGCGACAGTCGAGCAGATACGCAGTATTTT. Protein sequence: CASSDSRADTQYF.

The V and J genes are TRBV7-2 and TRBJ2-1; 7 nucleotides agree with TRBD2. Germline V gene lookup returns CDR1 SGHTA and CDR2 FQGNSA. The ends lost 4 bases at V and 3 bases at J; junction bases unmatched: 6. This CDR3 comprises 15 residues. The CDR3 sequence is CASSSDPSGYNEQFF. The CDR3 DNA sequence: TGTGCCAGCAGCTCCGACCCTAGCGGCTACAATGAGCAGTTCTTC.

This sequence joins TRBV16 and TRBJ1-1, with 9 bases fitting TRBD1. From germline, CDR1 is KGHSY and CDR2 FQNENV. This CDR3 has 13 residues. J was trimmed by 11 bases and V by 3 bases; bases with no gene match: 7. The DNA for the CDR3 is TGTGCCAGCAGCCAGCCACCCGGGACAGGGGCTTTCTTT. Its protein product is CASSQPPGTGAFF.

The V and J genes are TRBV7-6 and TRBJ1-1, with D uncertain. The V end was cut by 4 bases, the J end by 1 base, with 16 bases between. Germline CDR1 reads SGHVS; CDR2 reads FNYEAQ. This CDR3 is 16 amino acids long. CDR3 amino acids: CASSSALGPKNTEAFF. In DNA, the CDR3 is TGTGCCAGCAGCTCCGCATTAGGACCAAAGAACACTGAAGCTTTCTTT.

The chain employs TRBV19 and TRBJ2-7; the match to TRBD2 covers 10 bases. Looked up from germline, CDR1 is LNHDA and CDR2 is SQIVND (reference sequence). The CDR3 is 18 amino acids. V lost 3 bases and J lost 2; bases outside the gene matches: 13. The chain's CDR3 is CASSMLPKQAGGTYEQYF. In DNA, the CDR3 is TGTGCCAGTAGTATGTTGCCCAAACAAGCGGGAGGGACCTACGAGCAGTACTTC.

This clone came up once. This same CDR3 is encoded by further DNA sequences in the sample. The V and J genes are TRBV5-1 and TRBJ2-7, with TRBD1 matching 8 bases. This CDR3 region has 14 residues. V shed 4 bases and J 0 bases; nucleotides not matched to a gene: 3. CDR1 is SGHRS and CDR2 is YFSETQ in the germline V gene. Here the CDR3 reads CASSPGTGSYEQYF. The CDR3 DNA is TGCGCCAGCAGCCCCGGGACAGGCTCCTACGAGCAGTACTTC.

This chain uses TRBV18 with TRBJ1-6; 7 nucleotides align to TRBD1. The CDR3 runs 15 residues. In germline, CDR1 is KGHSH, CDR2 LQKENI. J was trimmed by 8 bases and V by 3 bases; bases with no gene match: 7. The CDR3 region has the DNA TGTGCCAGCTCACCGCCTCAGGGGGAACATTCACCCCTCCACTTT. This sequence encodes CASSPPQGEHSPLHF.

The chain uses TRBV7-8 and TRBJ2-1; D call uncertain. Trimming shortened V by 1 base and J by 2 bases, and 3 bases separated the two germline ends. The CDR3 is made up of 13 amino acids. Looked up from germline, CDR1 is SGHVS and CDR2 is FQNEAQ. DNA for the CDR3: TGTGCCAGCAGCTTAGACGCCTACAATGAGCAGTTCTTC. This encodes CASSLDAYNEQFF.

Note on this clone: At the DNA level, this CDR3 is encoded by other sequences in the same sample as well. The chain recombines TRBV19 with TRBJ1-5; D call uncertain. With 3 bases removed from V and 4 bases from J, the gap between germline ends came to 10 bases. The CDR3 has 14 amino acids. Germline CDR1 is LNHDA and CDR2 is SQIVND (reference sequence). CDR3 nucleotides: TGTGCCAGTAGTATCGTAGGCGAGAATCAGCCCCAGCATTTT. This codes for CASSIVGENQPQHF.

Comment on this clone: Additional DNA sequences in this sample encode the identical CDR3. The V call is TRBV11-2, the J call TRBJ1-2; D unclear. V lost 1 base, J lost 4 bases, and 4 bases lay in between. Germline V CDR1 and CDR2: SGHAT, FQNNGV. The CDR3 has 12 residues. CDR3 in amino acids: CASSLGSYGYTF. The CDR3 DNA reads TGTGCCAGCAGCTTAGGATCCTATGGCTACACCTTC.

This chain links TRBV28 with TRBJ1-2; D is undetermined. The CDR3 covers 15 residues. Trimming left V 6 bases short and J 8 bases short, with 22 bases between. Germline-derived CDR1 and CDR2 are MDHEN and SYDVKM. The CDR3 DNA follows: TGTGCCAGCAGGCCAAGTGAGACGCCCGGTTTGGGCTACACCTTC. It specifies CASRPSETPGLGYTF.

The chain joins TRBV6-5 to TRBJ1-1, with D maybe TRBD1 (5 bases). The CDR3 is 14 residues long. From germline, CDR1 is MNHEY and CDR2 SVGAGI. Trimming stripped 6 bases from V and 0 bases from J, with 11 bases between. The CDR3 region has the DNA TGTGCCAGCAGCCCGACAGCCTTGAACACTGAAGCTTTCTTT. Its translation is CASSPTALNTEAFF.

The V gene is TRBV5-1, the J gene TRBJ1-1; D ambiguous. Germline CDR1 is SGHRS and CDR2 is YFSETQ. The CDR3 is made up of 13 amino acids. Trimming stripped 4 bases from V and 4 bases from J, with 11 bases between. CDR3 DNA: TGCGCCAGCAGCAGGGATACGGGCACTGAAGCTTTCTTT. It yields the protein CASSRDTGTEAFF.

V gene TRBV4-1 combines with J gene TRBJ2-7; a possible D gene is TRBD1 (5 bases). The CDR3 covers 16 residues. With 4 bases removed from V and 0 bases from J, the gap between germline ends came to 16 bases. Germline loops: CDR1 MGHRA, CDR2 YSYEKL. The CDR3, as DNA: TGCGCCAGCAGCCGCGGAAGTCAGGGAAGCTCCTACGAGCAGTACTTC. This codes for CASSRGSQGSSYEQYF.